Listed below are T cell receptor beta chains from one sample, sequenced in a study of CD8+CD57+ T cells in acquired aplastic anemia. MiXCR, run by TCRdb on the reads, gives a single entry per CDR3 protein. The sample consists of approximately 300,000 distinct CDR3 sequences, under 65% of them appearing once. The sequencing sample was made of sorted CD4+, CD8+, or CD8+CD57+ T cells (not recorded which) from PBMCs. The source of these receptors is a human donor with aplastic anemia. The CDR3 runs from the conserved cysteine through the conserved F or W. D genes are given only for firm matches. Rows give clone size only sometimes, using once, few, many, or a class for an expanded clone.

>NA|TRBJ2-1|TRBD2|TRBV18|16
TGTGCCAGCTCATTTCCCGGGACTAGCGGGGTGAATGAGCAGTTCTTC
CASSFPGTSGVNEQFF
>NA|TRBJ2-7|NA|TRBV7-3|11
TGTGCCAGCAAACAGGGAGTCGAGCAGTACTTC
CASKQGVEQYF
>many|TRBJ2-1|TRBD2|TRBV6-2/TRBV6-3|18
TGTGCCAGCAGTTACCGTAAGGGACTAGCGGGGTTGGCCAATGAGCAGTTCTTC
CASSYRKGLAGLANEQFF
>NA|TRBJ1-5|NA|TRBV20-1|12
TGCAGTGCAAGCGATAATGATCAGCCCCAGCATTTT
CSASDNDQPQHF
>NA|TRBJ2-5|TRBD1|TRBV25-1|17
TGTGCCAGCAGTGAAGGGGGCGACAGGGTGGGACAAGAGACCCAGTACTTC
CASSEGGDRVGQETQYF
>NA|TRBJ2-7|TRBD1|TRBV19|14
TGTGCCAGTAGTATTGGACAGGGGGACAACGAGCAGTACTTC
CASSIGQGDNEQYF
>NA|TRBJ1-1|NA|TRBV19|12
TGTGCCAGTAGTACCACGACACGTATAACTTTCTTT
CASSTTTRITFF
>NA|TRBJ2-1|TRBD2|TRBV24-1|17
TGTGCCACCAGTGATCCTACACTAGCGGGAGGCTACAATGAGCAGTTCTTC
CATSDPTLAGGYNEQFF
>NA|TRBJ1-1|TRBD1|TRBV7-9|14
TGTGCCAGCAGCCCCGGACAGGGAGGAACTGAAGCTTTCTTT
CASSPGQGGTEAFF
>once|TRBJ2-2|NA|TRBV25-1|16
TGTGCCAGCAGTGAACCCCAGGGGATTAACACCGGGGAGCTGTTTTTT
CASSEPQGINTGELFF
>many|TRBJ2-4|NA|TRBV18|11
TGTGCCAGCTCAGGGAGAATGATTCAGTACTTC
CASSGRMIQYF
>few|TRBJ2-3|TRBD2|TRBV10-3|19
TGTGCCAGCAGCCAAGAGACTAGCGGGCATATAACTAGCACAGATACGCAGTATTTT
CASSQETSGHITSTDTQYF
>NA|TRBJ1-2|NA|TRBV29-1|15
TGCAGCGTTGGGGGGGTTATCGGGACAAACTATGGCTACACCTTC
CSVGGVIGTNYGYTF
>NA|TRBJ2-2|NA|TRBV12-3/TRBV12-4|15
TGTGCCAGCAGTACCAGGGGCTTGAACACCGGGGAGCTGTTTTTT
CASSTRGLNTGELFF
>few|TRBJ2-1|TRBD2|TRBV20-1|14
TGCAGTGCGAGGGTGGCGGGGGACTACAATGAGCAGTTCTTC
CSARVAGDYNEQFF
>NA|TRBJ2-1|TRBD2|TRBV7-3|14
TGTGCCAGCAGCTGGACTAGCGGGGACAATGAGCAGTTCTTC
CASSWTSGDNEQFF
>many|TRBJ2-5|TRBD2|TRBV20-1|15
TGCAGTGCTAGAGGGACTAGCGGGAGTTCAGAGACCCAGTACTTC
CSARGTSGSSETQYF
>many|TRBJ2-5|NA|TRBV3-1|16
TGTGCCAGCAGCCAAGTGACGGGCCCAGCCGCGGAGACCCAGTACTTC
CASSQVTGPAAETQYF
>once|TRBJ1-2|TRBD1|TRBV2|14
TGTGCCAGCAGTGAAGACAGGGGAGACTATGGCTACACCTTC
CASSEDRGDYGYTF
>NA|TRBJ2-2|NA|TRBV12-3/TRBV12-4|14
TGTGCCACCAGTGACTGGGCGCAAGCCGGGGAGCTGTTTTTT
CATSDWAQAGELFF
>many|TRBJ2-7|NA|TRBV6-1|12
TGTGCCCTCGATCGGCGGGTAGGTGCGCAGTACTTC
CALDRRVGAQYF
>many|TRBJ2-3|TRBD2|TRBV11-2|18
TGTGCCAGCAGCTCCCCTGGGTTATGGGGGGGGAGCACAGATACGCAGTATTTT
CASSSPGLWGGSTDTQYF
>NA|TRBJ2-7|TRBD1|TRBV7-9|14
TGTGCCAGCAGCCAAGGGACAGGGGGCTCCGAGCAGTACTTC
CASSQGTGGSEQYF
>NA|TRBJ1-2|TRBD1|TRBV12-3/TRBV12-4|13
TGTGCCACCCGGGACAGCAGTAACTATGGCTACACCTTC
CATRDSSNYGYTF
>NA|TRBJ2-7|TRBD1|TRBV15|15
TGTGCCACCAGCAGGGGGACAGGGGCCTCCTACGAGCAGTACTTC
CATSRGTGASYEQYF
>few|TRBJ2-5|TRBD1|TRBV29-1|13
TGCAGCGTTTACGGCAGGGGGCAAGAGACCCAGTACTTC
CSVYGRGQETQYF
>few|TRBJ2-3|NA|TRBV5-1|15
TGCGCCAGCAGCTTTCTGGGGGATTCCTACAATGAGCAGTATTTT
CASSFLGDSYNEQYF
>NA|TRBJ2-3|NA|TRBV15|19
TGTGCCAGCAGCTTAAACTGGCAGGGGACAACTGGGGGCACAGATACGCAGTATTTT
CASSLNWQGTTGGTDTQYF
>few|TRBJ2-7|NA|TRBV12-3/TRBV12-4|12
TGTGCCAGCAGTTTTAGGTGGAACGAGCAGTACTTC
CASSFRWNEQYF
>NA|TRBJ2-1|NA|TRBV19|16
TGTGCCAGTAGTATAGATATAGGGGGGCTGGGAGATACGCAGTTCTTC
CASSIDIGGLGDTQFF
>many|TRBJ2-1|NA|TRBV13|13
TGTGCCAGCAGTTTCTACGGATACAATGAGCAGTTCTTC
CASSFYGYNEQFF
>once|TRBJ2-6|NA|TRBV9|16
TGTGCCAGCAGCTTAGTACAGTACTCTGGGGCCAAAGTCCTGACTTTC
CASSLVQYSGAKVLTF
>many|TRBJ2-7|NA|TRBV25-1|13
TGTGCCAGCAGTAGGTCTAGTGGGTACGAGCAGTACTTC
CASSRSSGYEQYF
>NA|TRBJ1-1|NA|TRBV2|13
TGTGCCAGCATGATCGCCCTGAACACTGAAGCTTTCTTT
CASMIALNTEAFF
>NA|TRBJ2-1|TRBD2|TRBV10-1|16
TGCGCCAGCAGTGCAGTACTAGCGGGTCCCTACAATGAGCAGTTCTTC
CASSAVLAGPYNEQFF
>once|TRBJ1-4|NA|TRBV7-2|14
TGTGCTTGGACCTTGGGTGAGCCGAATGAAAAACTGTTTTTT
CAWTLGEPNEKLFF
>NA|TRBJ2-7|NA|TRBV19|12
TGTGCCAGTAGTTCACAGGGTGGCGAGCAGTACTTC
CASSSQGGEQYF
>NA|TRBJ2-3|NA|TRBV9|15
TGTGCCAGCAGCGGTGGGACGGTGGGTATAGATACGCAGTATTTT
CASSGGTVGIDTQYF
>NA|TRBJ2-7|NA|TRBV2|14
TGTGCCACCCAGCAGACTAGAAGCTCCTACGAGCAGTACTTC
CATQQTRSSYEQYF
>many|TRBJ1-6|NA|TRBV6-5|13
TGTGCCAGCAGTTACGGGCGAAGTTCACCCCTCCACTTT
CASSYGRSSPLHF
>NA|TRBJ2-7|NA|TRBV20-1|15
TGCAGTGCTAGAGATGAGGGGCGTTCTGTCTACGAGCAGTACTTC
CSARDEGRSVYEQYF
>NA|TRBJ2-3|NA|TRBV29-1|12
TGCAGCGTTGAACCTAGCACAGATACGCAGTATTTT
CSVEPSTDTQYF
>NA|TRBJ1-4|NA|TRBV15|13
TGTGCCACCAGCTCCAGGTCTAATGAAAAACTGTTTTTT
CATSSRSNEKLFF
>many|TRBJ1-3|NA|TRBV7-9|14
TGCGCCAGCAGCCCCCAGGGGTCTGGAAACACCATATATTTT
CASSPQGSGNTIYF
>NA|TRBJ2-3|TRBD1|TRBV19|14
TGTGCCAGTGGACAGGGGTATCGCACAGATACGCAGTATTTT
CASGQGYRTDTQYF
>NA|TRBJ2-5|NA|TRBV5-1|16
TGCGCCAGCAGCTCCCTACAGGGCCGAGCCTACGAGACCCAGTACTTC
CASSSLQGRAYETQYF
>NA|TRBJ1-6|TRBD1|TRBV5-4|16
TGTGCCAGCAGCGCCGCATCGGGACAGGGAGCATCACCCCTCCACTTT
CASSAASGQGASPLHF
>once|TRBJ2-5|NA|TRBV20-1|14
TGCAGTGCCGGAGGTGGGGTGATCCAAGAGACCCAGTACTTC
CSAGGGVIQETQYF
>few|TRBJ2-5|TRBD2|TRBV7-9|13
TGTGCCAGCAGCCGTAGCGGGGCAGAGACCCAGTACTTC
CASSRSGAETQYF
>NA|TRBJ2-7|TRBD2|TRBV2|13
TGTGCCAGCAGTCGGACTAGCAACTACGAGCAGTACTTC
CASSRTSNYEQYF
>once|TRBJ2-1|TRBD2|TRBV15|14
TGTGCCACCAGCAGTTCAGGCTTCGGACTAGCTCAGTTCTTC
CATSSSGFGLAQFF
>NA|TRBJ2-1|NA|TRBV27|14
TGTGCCAGCAGTTTAAGAGGGGCCTACAATGAGCAGTTCTTC
CASSLRGAYNEQFF
>NA|TRBJ2-1|NA|TRBV7-7|14
TGTGCTAGCAGCTCCTCGGACCTCCCCGGGGAGCAGTTCTTC
CASSSSDLPGEQFF
>NA|TRBJ1-1|NA|TRBV2|12
TGTGCCAGCAGTGAAGGGGAAACTGAAGCTTTCTTT
CASSEGETEAFF
>NA|TRBJ1-5|NA|TRBV10-2|13
TGCGCCAGCAGTGAGTCGAGGGAACAGCCCCAGCATTTT
CASSESREQPQHF